This entry lists 6 T cell receptor beta chains sequenced from one sample in a study of cytomegalovirus exposure and HLA in healthy donors. Researchers ran the PCR with 60 Vbeta and 13 Jbeta primers. The method was immunoSEQ multiplex PCR; TCRdb's version includes in-frame clones alone and lacks a portion of them. The repertoire holds 90,000 to 150,000 clones, with over 15% as singletons. Sample: PBMCs. All receptors derive from a woman between 18 and 29 years old in good health and CMV-seronegative.

The CDR3 DNA reads TGTGCCAGCAGGATGACAGAACACACAGATACGCAGTATTTT. It translates to CASRMTEHTDTQYF. The rearrangement uses TRBV28 and TRBJ2-3, with D perhaps TRBD1 (5 bases). CDR1 is MDHEN, CDR2 SYDVKM, per germline. This CDR3 has 14 residues. Trimming took 6 bases from V and 2 from J, leaving 12 bases between them.

The rearrangement links TRBV6-5 to TRBJ1-1; D is unresolved. CDR1 is MNHEY, CDR2 SVGAGI, per germline. The CDR3 length is 14 residues. The V end was cut by 3 bases, the J end by 4 bases, with 12 bases between. Here the CDR3 DNA reads TGTGCCAGCAGTTATCTGGTGGCGGGCACTGAAGCTTTCTTT. This gives the protein CASSYLVAGTEAFF.

This clone was seen a few times. J is TRBJ2-1 and V is TRBV5-8; the match to TRBD2 covers 9 bases. The CDR3 contains 18 residues. V was pared by 3 bases and J by 1 base, with 11 bases of the junction left unmatched. Germline CDR1 reads SGHTS; CDR2 reads YDEGEE. The CDR3 nucleotides read TGTGCCAGCAGCTGGACCCAAGTTAGCGGGAGATCCTACAATGAGCAGTTCTTC. It specifies CASSWTQVSGRSYNEQFF.

This clone was seen a few times. The chain combines TRBV5-1 with TRBJ2-3, with D hard to call. The CDR3 has 14 residues. CDR1 is SGHRS and CDR2 is YFSETQ in the germline V gene. Trimming removed 0 bases from V and 4 bases from J, with 9 bases in between. CDR3: CASSLEVAADTQYF. CDR3 nucleotides: TGCGCCAGCAGCTTGGAGGTCGCGGCAGATACGCAGTATTTT.

This chain links TRBV9 with TRBJ1-1; a weak D match, TRBD1 (6 bases). Germline values: CDR1 SGDLS, CDR2 YYNGEE. The germline V and J ends were trimmed by 0 bases and 7 bases, with 22 bases remaining between them. The CDR3 totals 17 residues. CDR3 residues: CASSVAEGDRQAGEAFF. The CDR3 DNA reads TGTGCCAGCAGCGTAGCCGAGGGGGACCGGCAGGCTGGTGAAGCTTTCTTT.

This clone has just a few counts. This chain connects TRBV25-1 to TRBJ1-1; weak D call: TRBD1 (6 bases). Germline assignment: CDR1 MGHDK and CDR2 SYGVNS. The CDR3 covers 13 residues. Trimming left V 5 bases short and J 5 bases short, with 12 bases between. The CDR3 loop reads CASSLKGVTEAFF. For the CDR3, the DNA is TGTGCCAGCAGTCTAAAGGGGGTGACTGAAGCTTTCTTT.